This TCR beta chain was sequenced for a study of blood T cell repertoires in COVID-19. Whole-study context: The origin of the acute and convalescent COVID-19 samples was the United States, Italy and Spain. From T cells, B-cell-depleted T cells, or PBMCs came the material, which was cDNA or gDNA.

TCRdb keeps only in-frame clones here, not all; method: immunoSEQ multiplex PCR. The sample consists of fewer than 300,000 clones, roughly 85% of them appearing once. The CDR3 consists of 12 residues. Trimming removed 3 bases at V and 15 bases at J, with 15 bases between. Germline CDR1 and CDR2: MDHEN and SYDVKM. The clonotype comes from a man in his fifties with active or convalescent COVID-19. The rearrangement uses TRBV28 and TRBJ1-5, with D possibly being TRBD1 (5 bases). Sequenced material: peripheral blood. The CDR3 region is CASSFSTEAWHF. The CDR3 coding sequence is TGTGCCAGCAGTTTCTCGACAGAGGCGTGGCATTTT.